Detailed here is one TCR beta chain. In the original workflow: Using reference gene primer amplification, nucleated cell counts were estimated. The method was immunoSEQ multiplex PCR; TCRdb's version includes in-frame clones alone and lacks a portion of them. That table is the source of V, J and clone size, and D and trimming were worked out from the DNA. The sample carries around 140,000 clones, 82% recorded once. This specimen comes from a study of blood T cell repertoires in COVID-19. The wider study: Material from acute and convalescent COVID-19 was sourced from the United States, Italy and Spain. From T cells, B-cell-depleted T cells, or PBMCs came the material, which was cDNA or gDNA.

V lost 5 bases to trimming and J lost 0 bases, with 9 bases between them. The CDR3 contains 13 residues. Germline V CDR1 and CDR2: SQVTM, ANQGSEA. Sequenced sample: peripheral blood. This sequence was found in a human donor with acute or convalescent COVID-19. The donor label of this sample is uncertain. V is TRBV29-1 and J is TRBJ2-3, with D tentatively TRBD1 (5 bases). CDR3 loop: CSVQQASTDTQYF. The CDR3 DNA reads as TGCAGCGTTCAACAGGCTAGCACAGATACGCAGTATTTT.